A selection of T cell receptor beta chains follows, all from one sample in a study of Ad26.COV2.S vaccination and SARS-CoV-2 variants. Clones were sequenced by immunoSEQ multiplex PCR, and TCRdb holds only the in-frame ones, with some missing. The profile shows about 420,000 clones, approximately 87% of them singletons. The sample in question was peripheral blood, obtained in a trial of Ad26.COV2.S vaccine versus placebo. Every receptor here comes from a person between 18 and 65 years old who received the Ad26.COV2.S COVID-19 vaccine or a placebo. Each CDR3 is given with its conserved first and last residue. Each record gives: V gene, clone size, J gene, D gene, CDR3 protein, CDR3 DNA. D genes are given only for firm matches. Clone size is stated in some rows and not others, as once, few, many or a class when expanded.

v_gene: TRBV28; abundance: once; j_gene: TRBJ1-5; d_gene: -; CDR3aa: CAITNNQGRVNQPQHF; CDR3nt: TGTGCCATCACGAATAATCAGGGGAGAGTCAATCAGCCCCAGCATTTT
v_gene: TRBV28; abundance: -; j_gene: TRBJ2-5; d_gene: TRBD1; CDR3aa: CASSLSWNRGSETQYF; CDR3nt: TGTGCCAGCAGTTTATCATGGAACAGGGGGTCGGAGACCCAGTACTTC
v_gene: TRBV7-8; abundance: -; j_gene: TRBJ2-2; d_gene: -; CDR3aa: CASSQRSTGELFF; CDR3nt: TGTGCCAGCAGCCAAAGGTCGACCGGGGAGCTGTTTTTT
v_gene: TRBV29-1; abundance: -; j_gene: TRBJ1-2; d_gene: -; CDR3aa: CSVEDTGYGYTF; CDR3nt: TGCAGCGTTGAAGATACCGGCTATGGCTACACCTTC
v_gene: TRBV5-1; abundance: -; j_gene: TRBJ2-1; d_gene: TRBD2; CDR3aa: CASSLAGTSGADYNEQFF; CDR3nt: TGCGCCAGCAGCTTGGCGGGGACTAGCGGGGCCGACTACAATGAGCAGTTCTTC
v_gene: TRBV15; abundance: -; j_gene: TRBJ1-1; d_gene: -; CDR3aa: CATSRDRTNTEAFF; CDR3nt: TGTGCCACCAGCAGAGATAGGACGAACACTGAAGCTTTCTTT
v_gene: TRBV10-3; abundance: -; j_gene: TRBJ1-1; d_gene: -; CDR3aa: CAISERGEGDEAFF; CDR3nt: TGTGCCATCAGTGAGAGGGGGGAGGGGGATGAAGCTTTCTTT
v_gene: TRBV7-8; abundance: -; j_gene: TRBJ2-7; d_gene: TRBD1; CDR3aa: CASSARTGGSYEQYF; CDR3nt: TGTGCCAGCAGCGCCCGGACAGGGGGTTCCTACGAGCAGTACTTC
v_gene: TRBV16; abundance: few; j_gene: TRBJ2-1; d_gene: -; CDR3aa: CASSQSGAYNEQFF; CDR3nt: TGTGCCAGCAGCCAATCTGGGGCCTACAATGAGCAGTTCTTC
v_gene: TRBV5-1; abundance: -; j_gene: TRBJ2-2; d_gene: TRBD2; CDR3aa: CASSPQTSGGPFGELFF; CDR3nt: TGCGCCAGCAGCCCTCAGACTAGCGGGGGACCCTTCGGGGAGCTGTTTTTT
v_gene: TRBV3-1/TRBV3-2; abundance: -; j_gene: TRBJ2-6; d_gene: -; CDR3aa: CASSRPPPSGANVLTF; CDR3nt: TGTGCCAGCAGCCGACCGCCACCCTCTGGGGCCAACGTCCTGACTTTC
v_gene: TRBV4-1; abundance: -; j_gene: TRBJ2-7; d_gene: TRBD1; CDR3aa: CASSQDPLTGTAHEQYF; CDR3nt: TGCGCCAGCAGCCAAGATCCCCTCACCGGGACAGCCCACGAGCAGTACTTC
v_gene: TRBV30; abundance: -; j_gene: TRBJ2-7; d_gene: TRBD2; CDR3aa: CAWSVGRGEIYEQYF; CDR3nt: TGTGCCTGGAGTGTAGGGCGGGGGGAAATCTACGAGCAGTACTTC
v_gene: TRBV4-3; abundance: -; j_gene: TRBJ1-2; d_gene: -; CDR3aa: CASSQVRTNYGYTF; CDR3nt: TGCGCCAGCAGCCAAGTCCGGACAAACTATGGCTACACCTTC
v_gene: TRBV30; abundance: once; j_gene: TRBJ1-6; d_gene: TRBD1; CDR3aa: CAWRGGQGNSPLHF; CDR3nt: TGTGCCTGGAGGGGAGGACAGGGGAATTCACCCCTCCACTTT
v_gene: TRBV7-9; abundance: -; j_gene: TRBJ1-6; d_gene: -; CDR3aa: CASSVGSPLHF; CDR3nt: TGTGCCAGCAGCGTAGGTTCACCCCTCCACTTT
v_gene: TRBV20-1; abundance: -; j_gene: TRBJ2-5; d_gene: -; CDR3aa: CSAPDQETQYF; CDR3nt: TGCAGTGCTCCAGACCAAGAGACCCAGTACTTC
v_gene: TRBV19; abundance: -; j_gene: TRBJ2-5; d_gene: TRBD1; CDR3aa: CASSMNRGETQYF; CDR3nt: TGTGCCAGTAGTATGAACAGGGGTGAGACCCAGTACTTC
v_gene: TRBV7-2; abundance: -; j_gene: TRBJ2-2; d_gene: -; CDR3aa: CASSFGGGTGELFF; CDR3nt: TGTGCCAGCAGCTTCGGGGGTGGGACCGGGGAGCTGTTTTTT
v_gene: TRBV28; abundance: -; j_gene: TRBJ2-7; d_gene: -; CDR3aa: CATTGTSEQYF; CDR3nt: TGTGCCACTACTGGGACATCCGAGCAGTACTTC
v_gene: TRBV20-1; abundance: -; j_gene: TRBJ2-5; d_gene: -; CDR3aa: CSASPSSRSYF; CDR3nt: TGCAGTGCTAGTCCGTCTAGTAGATCCTACTTC
v_gene: TRBV6-5; abundance: -; j_gene: TRBJ2-7; d_gene: -; CDR3aa: CASSYSAGITYEQYF; CDR3nt: TGTGCCAGCAGTTACTCAGCCGGTATTACCTACGAGCAGTACTTC
v_gene: TRBV9; abundance: few; j_gene: TRBJ1-4; d_gene: -; CDR3aa: CASSRTATNEKLFF; CDR3nt: TGTGCCAGCAGCAGGACAGCAACTAATGAAAAACTGTTTTTT
v_gene: TRBV5-4; abundance: -; j_gene: TRBJ2-5; d_gene: -; CDR3aa: CASSTRQERAQETQYF; CDR3nt: TGTGCCAGCAGCACCCGACAGGAACGGGCACAAGAGACCCAGTACTTC
v_gene: TRBV9; abundance: -; j_gene: TRBJ2-3; d_gene: -; CDR3aa: CASSGIRVTGTDTQYF; CDR3nt: TGTGCCAGCAGCGGCATCAGGGTTACCGGCACAGATACGCAGTATTTT
v_gene: TRBV30; abundance: once; j_gene: TRBJ1-1; d_gene: TRBD1; CDR3aa: CAWSGTGGDGTEAFF; CDR3nt: TGTGCCTGGAGTGGGACAGGGGGCGACGGCACTGAAGCTTTCTTT
v_gene: TRBV7-2; abundance: -; j_gene: TRBJ2-2; d_gene: TRBD1; CDR3aa: CASGQGNTGELFF; CDR3nt: TGTGCCAGCGGACAGGGGAACACCGGGGAGCTGTTTTTT
v_gene: TRBV5-1; abundance: -; j_gene: TRBJ2-6; d_gene: -; CDR3aa: CASSLVGQGPPSGANVLTF; CDR3nt: TGCGCCAGCAGCTTGGTAGGGCAGGGGCCTCCCTCTGGGGCCAACGTCCTGACTTTC
v_gene: TRBV18; abundance: -; j_gene: TRBJ2-7; d_gene: TRBD1; CDR3aa: CASSLGAGTGGSYEQYF; CDR3nt: TGTGCCAGCTCTCTCGGGGCCGGGACAGGGGGTTCCTACGAGCAGTACTTC
v_gene: TRBV28; abundance: -; j_gene: TRBJ2-1; d_gene: TRBD2; CDR3aa: CASSLTSGGPSGEQFF; CDR3nt: TGTGCCAGCAGCTTGACTAGCGGGGGCCCCTCGGGTGAGCAGTTCTTC
v_gene: TRBV25-1; abundance: -; j_gene: TRBJ2-7; d_gene: TRBD1; CDR3aa: CASARQGGNEQYF; CDR3nt: TGTGCCAGCGCCAGACAGGGGGGAAACGAGCAGTACTTC
v_gene: TRBV28; abundance: -; j_gene: TRBJ2-2; d_gene: TRBD1; CDR3aa: CASSFRTGAVELFF; CDR3nt: TGTGCCAGCAGTTTTCGGACAGGGGCGGTGGAGCTGTTTTTT
v_gene: TRBV28; abundance: -; j_gene: TRBJ1-6; d_gene: -; CDR3aa: CASSEGEGAYSPLHF; CDR3nt: TGTGCCAGCAGTGAGGGAGAAGGGGCGTACTCACCCCTCCACTTT
v_gene: TRBV30; abundance: -; j_gene: TRBJ1-6; d_gene: TRBD1; CDR3aa: CAWTSSGGSPLHF; CDR3nt: TGTGCCTGGACTAGTTCAGGGGGCTCACCCCTCCACTTT
v_gene: TRBV28; abundance: -; j_gene: TRBJ2-3; d_gene: -; CDR3aa: CASSLFLRDKNTQYF; CDR3nt: TGTGCCAGCAGTTTGTTTCTCCGGGACAAAAATACGCAGTATTTT
v_gene: TRBV5-1; abundance: -; j_gene: TRBJ2-1; d_gene: -; CDR3aa: CASSPQGFYNEQFF; CDR3nt: TGCGCCAGCAGCCCCCAGGGTTTCTACAATGAGCAGTTCTTC
v_gene: TRBV5-1; abundance: -; j_gene: TRBJ2-2; d_gene: -; CDR3aa: CASSSLRAVTGELFF; CDR3nt: TGCGCCAGCAGCTCCCTTCGGGCGGTAACCGGGGAGCTGTTTTTT
v_gene: TRBV19; abundance: -; j_gene: TRBJ2-3; d_gene: TRBD2; CDR3aa: CASSITSGYTDTQYF; CDR3nt: TGTGCCAGTAGTATTACTAGCGGCTACACAGATACGCAGTATTTT
v_gene: TRBV7-3; abundance: -; j_gene: TRBJ1-1; d_gene: -; CDR3aa: CASSLTAGANTEAFF; CDR3nt: TGTGCCAGCAGCTTAACGGCGGGGGCCAACACTGAAGCTTTCTTT
v_gene: TRBV7-2; abundance: -; j_gene: TRBJ1-6; d_gene: TRBD1; CDR3aa: CASSLAIGTAYNSPLHF; CDR3nt: TGTGCCAGCAGCTTAGCGATTGGGACAGCCTATAATTCACCCCTCCACTTT
v_gene: TRBV2; abundance: few; j_gene: TRBJ1-1; d_gene: -; CDR3aa: CASKGGSTEAFF; CDR3nt: TGTGCCAGCAAAGGGGGGAGCACTGAAGCTTTCTTT
v_gene: TRBV6-5; abundance: -; j_gene: TRBJ1-2; d_gene: TRBD1; CDR3aa: CASSLTGGSAGYTF; CDR3nt: TGTGCCAGCAGCTTGACAGGGGGCTCGGCTGGCTACACCTTC
v_gene: TRBV28; abundance: -; j_gene: TRBJ2-5; d_gene: TRBD2; CDR3aa: CASHMTSGGTQYF; CDR3nt: TGTGCCAGCCACATGACTAGCGGGGGGACCCAGTACTTC
v_gene: TRBV30; abundance: -; j_gene: TRBJ2-5; d_gene: -; CDR3aa: CAWSARQAQASQETQYF; CDR3nt: TGTGCCTGGAGTGCCCGGCAGGCCCAAGCTAGTCAAGAGACCCAGTACTTC
v_gene: TRBV11-2; abundance: -; j_gene: TRBJ2-7; d_gene: TRBD1; CDR3aa: CASSLGRGQGTYEQYF; CDR3nt: TGTGCCAGCAGCTTAGGCCGAGGACAGGGCACCTACGAGCAGTACTTC
v_gene: TRBV4-2; abundance: few; j_gene: TRBJ1-2; d_gene: -; CDR3aa: CASSQGGNYGYTF; CDR3nt: TGTGCCAGCAGCCAAGGCGGAAACTATGGCTACACCTTC
v_gene: TRBV7-8; abundance: -; j_gene: TRBJ1-4; d_gene: -; CDR3aa: CASSSLAYGTGNEKLFF; CDR3nt: TGTGCCAGCAGCTCCCTGGCCTACGGGACGGGTAATGAAAAACTGTTTTTT